This entry is about one T cell receptor (beta chain). Its antigen is unidentified. Each of the donors was a healthy bone marrow donor. With 60 Vbeta and 13 Jbeta primers, the PCR was carried out. Here immunoSEQ multiplex PCR was the method, and the copy in TCRdb shows in-frame clones only, minus some. This table holds roughly 100,000 clones. The record originates from a study of cytomegalovirus exposure and HLA in healthy donors. Study conclusions and caveats: A likely sequencing artifact accounted for one observed cluster of highly shared sequence variants. Earlier analysis looked at TCR beta V segments, and most were productive about 90% or about 30% of the time. An analysis that came later showed most CMV-associated TCR beta chains appearing HLA-restricted.

The CDR3 consists of 16 residues. V was trimmed by 0 bases and J by 1 base, leaving 12 bases between them. CDR1 and CDR2 (germline): SGHRS, YFSETQ. This clonotype was sampled from a man aged 40-55 years in good health and CMV-seronegative. Sequencing input: PBMCs. The chain links TRBV5-1 to TRBJ2-3; a weak D match, TRBD2 (5 bases). CDR3 sequence: CASSLDLAGGTDTQYF. The CDR3 DNA is TGCGCCAGCAGCTTGGACCTAGCAGGCGGCACAGATACGCAGTATTTT.